Each of the 11 T cell receptor beta chains below was sequenced from the same sample in a study of T cells after yellow fever vaccination. One entry per CDR3 protein, called by TCRdb with MiXCR from the 5' RACE reads. The table records 200,000 to 300,000 distinct CDR3 sequences, roughly 6.8% of them present only once. Sequencing was performed on CD4+ T cells sorted from PBMCs, taken on the day of the yellow fever booster vaccination. Receptors were obtained from a man aged 25 to 45 who received the YFV17D yellow fever vaccine.

This clonotype was detected ten times or more. The chain combines TRBV11-2 with TRBJ1-1; TRBD1 matches 10 bases. The CDR3 contains 17 residues. CDR1 is SGHAT and CDR2 is FQNNGV in the germline V gene. The trim removed 6 bases at V and 1 base at J, leaving 11 bases unmatched. The CDR3: CASRGLTGGLRNTEAFF. CDR3 bases: TGTGCCAGCAGGGGCCTGACAGGGGGCTTGAGGAACACTGAAGCTTTCTTT.

The sample holds many counts of this clonotype. The chain employs TRBV5-1 and TRBJ2-1; D call uncertain. The CDR3 is 15 residues long. Looked up from germline, CDR1 is SGHRS and CDR2 is YFSETQ. V shed 1 base and J shed 2 bases, with 10 bases lying between them. CDR3 protein: CASSLSGLTYNEQFF. The DNA for the CDR3 is TGCGCCAGCAGCTTGTCAGGTCTAACCTACAATGAGCAGTTCTTC.

V is TRBV7-2 and J is TRBJ2-1, with 10 positions matching TRBD2. This CDR3 is 16 amino acids long. Germline lookup yields CDR1 SGHTA and CDR2 FQGNSA. Trimming at V came to 1 base and at J to 6 bases, leaving 6 bases not matched to a gene. CDR3 region: CASSLVGSGRRNEQFF. The CDR3, as DNA: TGTGCCAGCAGCTTAGTCGGTAGCGGGAGGCGCAATGAGCAGTTCTTC.

The V and J genes are TRBV7-3 and TRBJ2-6; a possible D gene is TRBD2 (5 bases). The CDR3 has 15 amino acids. Germline lookup yields CDR1 SGHTA and CDR2 FQGTGA. V dropped 5 bases and J dropped 2 bases, with 10 bases sitting between them. In DNA form, the CDR3 reads TGTGCCAGCAGCCCTTCCGGGGCTGGGGCCAACGTCCTGACTTTC. It encodes CASSPSGAGANVLTF.

This clonotype was found a few times. The genes are TRBV28 and TRBJ2-3, with a possible D match to TRBD2 (5 bases). Germline loops: CDR1 MDHEN, CDR2 SYDVKM. The CDR3 is 14 amino acids. Trimming cost V 7 bases and J 2 bases, with 13 bases left between them. The CDR3 loop reads CASNGADPTDTQYF. CDR3 bases: TGTGCCAGCAACGGAGCGGACCCCACAGATACGCAGTATTTT.

The table lists this clonotype with a few counts. V and J are TRBV7-2 and TRBJ1-3; 9 bases map to TRBD1. V gave up 4 bases and J gave up 3 bases; unmatched junction bases: 7. This CDR3 spans 16 amino acids. The V gene's germline CDR1 is SGHTA and CDR2 FQGNSA. CDR3 amino acids: CASSSAGTGYGNTIYF. The CDR3 bases are TGTGCCAGCAGCTCCGCCGGGACAGGGTATGGAAACACCATATATTTT. The full variable domain, completed using reference TRBV7-2 and TRBJ1-3, is GAGVSQSPSNKVTEKGKDVELRCDPISGHTALYWYRQSLGQGLEFLIYFQGNSAPDKSGLPSDRFSAERTGGSVSTLTIQRTQQEDSAVYLCASSSAGTGYGNTIYFGEGSWLTVV.

The J gene is TRBJ2-1, the V gene TRBV5-5, with D maybe TRBD1 (6 bases). Trimming cost V 0 bases and J 1 base, with 8 bases left between them. This CDR3 contains 15 residues. Germline loops: CDR1 SGHKS, CDR2 YYEKEE (reference sequence). This CDR3 is CASSLEDRSYNEQFF. The CDR3 coding sequence is TGTGCCAGCAGCTTGGAGGACAGATCCTACAATGAGCAGTTCTTC. Supplemented by reference TRBV5-5 and TRBJ2-1, the full variable domain reads DAGVTQSPTHLIKTRGQQVTLRCSPISGHKSVSWYQQVLGQGPQFIFQYYEKEERGRGNFPDRFSARQFPNYSSELNVNALLLGDSALYLCASSLEDRSYNEQFFGPGTRLTVL.

The V and J genes are TRBV12-3 or TRBV12-4 and TRBJ1-2, with D unresolved. The CDR3 totals 14 residues. With 5 bases removed from V and 5 bases from J, the gap between germline ends came to 15 bases. CDR3 nucleotide sequence: TGTGCCAGCAGTCCCGGCGGGTCCCGATATGGCTACACCTTC. Translating it yields CASSPGGSRYGYTF.

The CDR3 region is CASSGGGGYEQYF. The CDR3 DNA reads as TGTGCCAGCAGCGGCGGCGGGGGTTACGAGCAGTACTTC. The J gene is TRBJ2-7, the V gene TRBV3-1; TRBD2 matches at 7 bases. The germline gives CDR1 LGHDT, CDR2 YNNKEL (reference sequence). The V gene end was trimmed by 5 bases and the J gene end by 4 bases; junction bases not matched to a gene: 5. This CDR3 has 13 residues.

In this sample, this clonotype turned up a few times. V is TRBV6-5 and J is TRBJ1-6, with D uncertain. The CDR3 covers 15 residues. The germline V gene has CDR1 MNHEY and CDR2 SVGAGI. V lost 2 bases and J 9 bases, leaving 14 bases between the germline ends. CDR3 nucleotides: TGTGCCAGCAGTTACGCCTTAGGCAAAACTTCACCCCTCCACTTT. Translated: CASSYALGKTSPLHF.

V and J are TRBV20-1 and TRBJ2-3; TRBD2 is a possible D gene (7 bases). V was clipped by 6 bases and J by 0 bases, with 13 bases between them. The CDR3 runs to 14 residues. Germline lookup yields CDR1 DFQATT and CDR2 SNEGSKA (reference sequence). The CDR3 protein is CSARRGGSTDTQYF. The DNA for the CDR3 is TGCAGTGCCCGAAGGGGGGGAAGCACAGATACGCAGTATTTT.